This T cell receptor (beta chain) came from a study of beta chain features in type 1 diabetes. Study results and caveats: High TCR expression in some cells could lead to their over-representation in cDNA sequencing. Lower insertion and higher deletion counts appeared at VDJ junctions in type 1 diabetes patients.

Sequenced material consisted of expressed TCRB transcripts (all of the isolated RNA was reverse transcribed). The method was immunoSEQ multiplex PCR; TCRdb's version includes in-frame clones alone and lacks a portion of them. The sample lists about 150,000 clones; about 10% were seen once. Germline lookup yields CDR1 SGHRS and CDR2 YFSETQ. The germline V and J ends were trimmed by 2 bases and 5 bases, with 11 bases remaining between them. This CDR3 comprises 13 residues. On this clone itself: As yet, its antigen is unknown.

The rearrangement links TRBV5-1 to TRBJ2-7; no firm D call. Sequencing was performed on naive CD4+ T cells from blood. The clonotype originates from a man between 18 and 35 years old in good health. Written as DNA, the CDR3 is TGCGCCAGCAGCTTATTTTACCAGGACGAGCAGTACTTC. Amino acid sequence: CASSLFYQDEQYF.